This TCR beta chain was obtained from a study of T cells in Graves' hyperthyroidism and ophthalmopathy. Broader study findings: Among thyroid clonotypes expanded above 0.001, most also appeared in blood.

As to this clonotype: The antigen is not known. Relative to the germline gene, one junction end is altered; a read error may explain this.

Germline-derived CDR1 and CDR2 are MNHNS and SASEGT. The CDR3 is made up of 14 amino acids. RNA transcripts served as the template for amplifying TCR beta CDR3 regions. The TCR CDR3 was amplified in a first-round RT-PCR using the HTBI primer set. Each CDR3 protein is one row after TCRdb ran MiXCR on the multiplex PCR reads. Among around 620,000 distinct CDR3 sequences listed, 35% to 55% were seen once. Patients were excluded for uncontrolled infection, other autoimmune disease, pregnancy or lactation. Each diagnosis drew on symptoms, thyroxine, TRAb, thyroid ultrasound and orbital computed tomography findings.

The sample was peripheral blood or thyroid tissue (not recorded which). The gene calls are TRBV6-1 and TRBJ2-5; D may match TRBD1 or TRBD2 (6 bases each). This clonotype was obtained from an adult woman with Graves' disease, either hyperthyroidism or ophthalmopathy (not recorded which). CDR3 DNA: TGTGCCAGCACCGAGAACCGGGGGCTGGAGACTCTTCACTTC. The encoded protein is CASTENRGLETLHF.